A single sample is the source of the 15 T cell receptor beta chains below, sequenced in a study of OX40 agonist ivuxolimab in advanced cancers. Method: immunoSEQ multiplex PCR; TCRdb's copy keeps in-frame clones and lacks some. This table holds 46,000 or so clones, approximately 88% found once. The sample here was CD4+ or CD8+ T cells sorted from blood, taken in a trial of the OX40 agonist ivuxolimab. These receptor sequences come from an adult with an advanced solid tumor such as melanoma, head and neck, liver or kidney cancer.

CDR3 nucleotides: TGTGCCAGCAGCTTAGCCGGATGGAGTACCCAGAGCTCCTACGAGCAGTACTTC. The encoded protein is CASSLAGWSTQSSYEQYF. This chain joins TRBV11-1 and TRBJ2-7; D gene ambiguous. Germline CDR1 is SGHAT and CDR2 is FQDESV (reference sequence). The CDR3 contains 18 residues. V was clipped by 0 bases and J by 0 bases, with 18 bases between them.

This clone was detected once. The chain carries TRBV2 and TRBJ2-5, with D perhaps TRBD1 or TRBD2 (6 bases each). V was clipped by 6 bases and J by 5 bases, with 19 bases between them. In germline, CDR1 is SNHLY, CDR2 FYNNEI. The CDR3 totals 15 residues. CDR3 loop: CASSPRGQFRETQYF. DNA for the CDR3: TGTGCCAGCAGCCCCCGGGGGCAGTTTAGGGAGACCCAGTACTTC.

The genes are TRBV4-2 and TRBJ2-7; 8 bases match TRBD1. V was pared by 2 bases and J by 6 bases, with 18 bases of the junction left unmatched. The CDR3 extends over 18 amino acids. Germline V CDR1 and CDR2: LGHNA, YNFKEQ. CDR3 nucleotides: TGTGCCAGCAGCCAACGACTTAGTTCAGGGGGCGACCCGGGCGAGCAGTACTTC. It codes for CASSQRLSSGGDPGEQYF.

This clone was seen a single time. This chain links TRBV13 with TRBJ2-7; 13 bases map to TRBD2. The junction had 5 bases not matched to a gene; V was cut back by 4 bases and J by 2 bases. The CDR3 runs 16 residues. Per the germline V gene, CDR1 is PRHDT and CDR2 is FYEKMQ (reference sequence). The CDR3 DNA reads TGTGCCAGCAGCTACACCGGGACTAGCGGGACCTACGAGCAGTACTTC. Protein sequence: CASSYTGTSGTYEQYF.

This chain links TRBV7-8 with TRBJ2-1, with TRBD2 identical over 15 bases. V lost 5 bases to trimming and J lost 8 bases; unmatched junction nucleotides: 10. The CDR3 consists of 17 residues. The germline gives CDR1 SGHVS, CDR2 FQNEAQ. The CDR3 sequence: CASSPGLAGGKKDEQFF. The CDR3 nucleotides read TGTGCCAGCAGCCCCGGACTAGCGGGGGGGAAAAAAGATGAGCAGTTCTTC.

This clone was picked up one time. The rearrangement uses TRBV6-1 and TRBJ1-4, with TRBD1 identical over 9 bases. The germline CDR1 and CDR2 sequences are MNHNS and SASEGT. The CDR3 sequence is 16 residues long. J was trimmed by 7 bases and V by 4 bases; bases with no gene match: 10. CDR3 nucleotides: TGTGCCAGCAGTGGGTGGACAGGGGCGGCTACTGAAAAACTGTTTTTT. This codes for CASSGWTGAATEKLFF.

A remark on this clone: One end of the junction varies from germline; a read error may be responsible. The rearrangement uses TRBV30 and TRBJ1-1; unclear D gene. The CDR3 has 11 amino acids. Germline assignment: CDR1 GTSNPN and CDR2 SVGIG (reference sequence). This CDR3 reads CAWGPAAEAFF. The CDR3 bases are TGTGCCTGGGGCCCCGCGGCTGAAGCTTTCTTC.

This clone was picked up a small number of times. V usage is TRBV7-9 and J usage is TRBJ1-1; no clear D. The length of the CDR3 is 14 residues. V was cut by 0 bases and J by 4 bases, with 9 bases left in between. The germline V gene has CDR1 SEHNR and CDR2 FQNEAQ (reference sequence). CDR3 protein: CASSLAARGTEAFF. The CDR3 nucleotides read TGTGCCAGCAGCTTAGCTGCGCGGGGCACTGAAGCTTTCTTT.

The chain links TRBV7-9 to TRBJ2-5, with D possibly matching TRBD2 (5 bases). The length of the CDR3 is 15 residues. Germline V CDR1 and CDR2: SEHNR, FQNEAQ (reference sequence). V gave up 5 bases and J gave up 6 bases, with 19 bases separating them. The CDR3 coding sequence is TGTGCCAGCAGCCCCGAGGGCCTAAGGAGACAGACCCAGTACTTC. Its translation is CASSPEGLRRQTQYF.

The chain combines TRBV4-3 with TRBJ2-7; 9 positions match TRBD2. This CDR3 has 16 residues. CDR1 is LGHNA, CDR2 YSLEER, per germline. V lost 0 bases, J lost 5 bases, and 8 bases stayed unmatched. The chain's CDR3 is CASSQDLAGGPNEQYF. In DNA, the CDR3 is TGCGCCAGCAGCCAAGATTTGGCGGGGGGGCCGAACGAGCAGTACTTC.

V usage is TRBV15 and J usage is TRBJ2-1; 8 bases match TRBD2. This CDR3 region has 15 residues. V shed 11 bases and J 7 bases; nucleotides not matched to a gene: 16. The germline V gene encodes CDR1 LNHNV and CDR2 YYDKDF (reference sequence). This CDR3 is CALGVAGPSGNEQFF. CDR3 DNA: TGTGCCCTCGGAGTAGCGGGGCCTTCAGGGAATGAGCAGTTCTTC. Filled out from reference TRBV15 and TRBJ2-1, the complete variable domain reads DAMVIQNPRYQVTQFGKPVTLSCSQTLNHNVMYWYQQKSSQAPKLLFHYYDKDFNNEADTPDNFQSRRPNTSFCFLDIRSPGLGDTAMYLCALGVAGPSGNEQFFGPGTRLTVL.

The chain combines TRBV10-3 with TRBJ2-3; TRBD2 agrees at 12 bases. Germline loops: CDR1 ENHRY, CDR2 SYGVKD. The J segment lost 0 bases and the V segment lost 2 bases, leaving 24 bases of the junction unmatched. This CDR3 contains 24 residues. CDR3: CAISEPQPSGRAQGGTTSTDTQYF. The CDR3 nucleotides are TGTGCCATCAGTGAGCCCCAACCTAGCGGGAGGGCTCAGGGGGGAACGACTAGCACAGATACGCAGTATTTT.

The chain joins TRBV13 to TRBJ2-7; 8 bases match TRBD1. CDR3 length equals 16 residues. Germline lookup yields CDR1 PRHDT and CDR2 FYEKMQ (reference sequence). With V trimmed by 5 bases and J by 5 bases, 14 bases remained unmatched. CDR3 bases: TGTGCCAGCAGCGCGCGACAGGGGTCGGGGGAGAACGAGCAGTACTTC. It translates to CASSARQGSGENEQYF.

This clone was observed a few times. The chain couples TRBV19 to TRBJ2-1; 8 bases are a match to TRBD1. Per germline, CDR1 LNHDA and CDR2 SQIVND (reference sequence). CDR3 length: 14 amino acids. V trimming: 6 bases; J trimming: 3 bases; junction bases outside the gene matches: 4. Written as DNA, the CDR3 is TGTGCCAGTAGCGACAGGGGCGGCTACAATGAGCAGTTCTTC. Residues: CASSDRGGYNEQFF. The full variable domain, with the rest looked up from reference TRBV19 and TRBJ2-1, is DGGITQSPKYLFRKEGQNVTLSCEQNLNHDAMYWYRQDPGQGLRLIYYSQIVNDFQKGDIAEGYSVSREKKESFPLTVTSAQKNPTAFYLCASSDRGGYNEQFFGPGTRLTVL.

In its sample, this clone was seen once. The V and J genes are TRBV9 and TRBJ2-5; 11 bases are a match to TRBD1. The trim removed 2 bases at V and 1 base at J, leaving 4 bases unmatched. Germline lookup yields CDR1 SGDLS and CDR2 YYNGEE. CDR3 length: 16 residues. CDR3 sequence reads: CASSVGTGGVQETQYF. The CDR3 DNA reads TGTGCCAGCAGCGTGGGGACAGGGGGTGTCCAAGAGACCCAGTACTTC.